A selection of T cell receptor beta chains follows, all from one sample in a study of technical replicates of blood from several donors. Method: immunoSEQ multiplex PCR; TCRdb's copy keeps in-frame clones and lacks some. The sample has over 50,000 clones; around 85% are singletons. The sample comprised PBMCs. These receptors all stem from a human donor in good health. Some clones in this sample may be carry-over from other donors' samples. Each CDR3 is given with its conserved first and last residue. The order of the fields is clone size, D gene, J gene, CDR3 length, V gene, CDR3 DNA, CDR3 protein. D genes are given only for firm matches. A clone size is listed for some rows: how often the clone was seen (once, few, many), or a class if it is expanded.

>few|TRBD1|TRBJ1-2|16|TRBV28
TGTGCCAGCAGTCCCGGGACAGGGATGGGGCCCTATGGCTACACCTTC
CASSPGTGMGPYGYTF
>-|TRBD2|TRBJ2-7|13|TRBV29-1
TGCAGCGTTGAAGAACTAGCGGGGGGAGAGCAGTACTTC
CSVEELAGGEQYF
>-|-|TRBJ1-6|14|TRBV7-2
TGTGCCAGCAGCTTAATGATCGGGGATTCACCCCTCCACTTT
CASSLMIGDSPLHF
>-|TRBD1|TRBJ2-2|15|TRBV5-1
TGCGCCAGCAGTCTCACGGGACAGGGAACCGGGGAGCTGTTTTTT
CASSLTGQGTGELFF
>-|TRBD2|TRBJ2-7|18|TRBV15
TGTGCCACCAGCAGACCGGGGGGATCTGGGGGTCCCCCCTACGAGCAGTACTTC
CATSRPGGSGGPPYEQYF
>-|TRBD1|TRBJ2-7|16|TRBV7-9
TGTGCCAGCAGCTTGGCCGGACAGGTTGGGGCCTACGAGCAGTACTTC
CASSLAGQVGAYEQYF
>-|-|TRBJ1-2|13|TRBV2
TGTGCCAGCAGTGAAACTAGGTTGGGAGGCTACACCTTC
CASSETRLGGYTF
>-|-|TRBJ1-1|13|TRBV29-1
TGCAGCGTTGAATCTTCCACACGCGGTGAAGCTTTCTTT
CSVESSTRGEAFF
>-|TRBD2|TRBJ2-1|15|TRBV6-1
TGTGCCAGCAGTGAAGGGACTAGCGGGAGGGCTGAGCAGTTCTTC
CASSEGTSGRAEQFF
>-|TRBD1|TRBJ2-7|15|TRBV11-2
TGTGCCAGCAGCTTTGGGACAGGGGATAGCTACGAGCAGTACTTC
CASSFGTGDSYEQYF
>-|-|TRBJ2-1|12|TRBV9
TGTGCCAGCAGCGTCATCCACAATGAGCAGTTCTTC
CASSVIHNEQFF
>-|-|TRBJ1-5|15|TRBV4-3
TGCGCCAGCAGCCAAGAATGGTCAGGGCGCCAGCCCCAGCATTTT
CASSQEWSGRQPQHF
>-|TRBD1|TRBJ2-6|19|TRBV6-4
TGTGCCAGCAGTAAAACCCCGGGACAGGGGTTCTCTGGGGCCAACGTCCTGACTTTC
CASSKTPGQGFSGANVLTF
>-|-|TRBJ1-1|13|TRBV6-5
TGTGCCAGCAGTTCAGGAGGGAGAACTGAAGCTTTCTTT
CASSSGGRTEAFF
>-|TRBD1|TRBJ1-5|14|TRBV9
TGTGCCAGCAGCGTAGCAGGGGGCGTTCAGCCCCAGCATTTT
CASSVAGGVQPQHF
>-|TRBD2|TRBJ2-1|15|TRBV9
TGTGCCAGCAGCGCCCAAGGACTTCCGGGAGGTGAGCAGTTCTTC
CASSAQGLPGGEQFF
>-|-|TRBJ2-2|15|TRBV2
TGTGCCAGCAGCGCGAGGGGGAGGAACACCGGGGAGCTGTTTTTT
CASSARGRNTGELFF
>-|-|TRBJ2-1|14|TRBV4-3
TGCGCCAGCAGCCAAGGGCTGCGGGACAATGAGCAGTTCTTC
CASSQGLRDNEQFF
>-|-|TRBJ2-3|14|TRBV7-2
TGTGCCAGCAGCTTTGACAGCTACACAGATACGCAGTATTTT
CASSFDSYTDTQYF
>once|-|TRBJ1-2|14|TRBV6-5
TGTGCCAGCAGTTACTCGGCAGGCCAGAATGGCTACACCTTC
CASSYSAGQNGYTF
>-|-|TRBJ2-4|15|TRBV5-4
TGTGCCAGCAGCCGAGAAGGGGTAGCCAAAAACATTCAGTACTTC
CASSREGVAKNIQYF
>-|TRBD1|TRBJ1-2|15|TRBV19
TGTGCCAGTAGTACCCCGGACAGGCGGGACTATGGCTACACCTTC
CASSTPDRRDYGYTF
>-|TRBD2|TRBJ2-1|16|TRBV4-3
TGCGCCAGCAGCCAAGATGGCGGGAGGTTCTACAATGAGCAGTTCTTC
CASSQDGGRFYNEQFF
>-|-|TRBJ2-2|16|TRBV7-6
TGTGCCAGCAGCTTAGCGGTTTTAGGGGCCACCGGGGAGCTGTTTTTT
CASSLAVLGATGELFF
>-|-|TRBJ2-7|12|TRBV25-1
TGTGCCAGCAGTGAATCTAGACGGGAGCAGTACTTC
CASSESRREQYF
>once|-|TRBJ2-2|15|TRBV6-5
TGTGCCAGCAATAGGCAGGGTTTTAACAACGGGGAGCTGTTTTTT
CASNRQGFNNGELFF
>few|TRBD2|TRBJ2-7|17|TRBV29-1
TGCAGCGTCGCCGGGACTAGCGTCCAAAAGGGGGAGTACGAGCAGTACTTC
CSVAGTSVQKGEYEQYF
>-|-|TRBJ2-6|15|TRBV7-3
TGTGCCAGCAGCTTCCAGGGGAGAGGAGCCAACGTCCTGACTTTC
CASSFQGRGANVLTF
>-|-|TRBJ1-6|16|TRBV9
TGTGCCAGCAGCGCCGGGGGAAGCTCCTATAATTCACCCCTCCACTTT
CASSAGGSSYNSPLHF
>few|-|TRBJ1-1|13|TRBV30
TGTGCCTGGAGTGTCGCGGGGTTCACTGAAGCTTTCTTT
CAWSVAGFTEAFF
>-|-|TRBJ1-6|13|TRBV18
TGTGCCAGCTCACCCAGGGAAAATTCACCCCTCCACTTT
CASSPRENSPLHF
>-|TRBD1|TRBJ1-1|12|TRBV28
TGTGCCAGCGGACAGGGAGTCCCTGAAGCTTTCTTT
CASGQGVPEAFF
>few|-|TRBJ2-3|16|TRBV11-1
TGTGCCAGCAGCTTATTGGAGGGGCCACGCACAGATACGCAGTATTTT
CASSLLEGPRTDTQYF
>-|-|TRBJ2-1|15|TRBV5-1
TGCGCCAGCAGCTTCGCGGGAAACCTAGCCAATGAGCAGTTCTTC
CASSFAGNLANEQFF
>-|TRBD1|TRBJ2-7|17|TRBV7-9
TGTGCCAGCAGCTCCATGATGACAGGGGGAGGTGTCTACGAGCAGTACTTC
CASSSMMTGGGVYEQYF
>-|TRBD1|TRBJ1-4|15|TRBV5-1
TGCGCCAGCAGCTTGCTGGGACAGGGTAATGAAAAACTGTTTTTT
CASSLLGQGNEKLFF
>-|-|TRBJ1-1|13|TRBV11-3
TGTGCCAGCAGCCGATCGGAGGGCACTGAAGCTTTCTTT
CASSRSEGTEAFF
>-|-|TRBJ2-3|14|TRBV7-2
TGTGCCAGCAGCTTAGAAGGGGGCACAGATACGCAGTATTTT
CASSLEGGTDTQYF
>-|-|TRBJ2-7|12|TRBV5-8
TGTGCCAGCAGCTTGTGGCGGGACGAGCAGTACTTC
CASSLWRDEQYF
>-|TRBD2|TRBJ2-3|12|TRBV2
TGTGCCAGCAGTGAAGCCCTAGCGGGAGCGTATTTT
CASSEALAGAYF
>-|-|TRBJ2-7|13|TRBV4-3
TGCGCCAGCAGCCAAGATCGGAGGTCCGAGCAGTACTTC
CASSQDRRSEQYF
>-|-|TRBJ2-5|13|TRBV14
TGTGCCAGCAGCCGATCTAGCTGGGAGACCCAGTACTTC
CASSRSSWETQYF
>-|TRBD2|TRBJ2-1|17|TRBV7-9
TGTGCCAGCAGCCCATTAGCGGGTAGGAGTTCCTACAATGAGCAGTTCTTC
CASSPLAGRSSYNEQFF
>-|-|TRBJ1-2|13|TRBV6-5
TGTGCCAGCAGCTTGGACCCCGGAGGGGGCTACACCTTC
CASSLDPGGGYTF
>-|TRBD1|TRBJ1-5|17|TRBV23-1
TGCGCCAGCAGTTTAGGGTCCCGGACAGGGGATTTTCAGCCCCAGCATTTT
CASSLGSRTGDFQPQHF
>-|-|TRBJ1-6|15|TRBV18
TGTGCCAGCTCACCAGATCAGGGCTATAATTCACCCCTCCACTTT
CASSPDQGYNSPLHF